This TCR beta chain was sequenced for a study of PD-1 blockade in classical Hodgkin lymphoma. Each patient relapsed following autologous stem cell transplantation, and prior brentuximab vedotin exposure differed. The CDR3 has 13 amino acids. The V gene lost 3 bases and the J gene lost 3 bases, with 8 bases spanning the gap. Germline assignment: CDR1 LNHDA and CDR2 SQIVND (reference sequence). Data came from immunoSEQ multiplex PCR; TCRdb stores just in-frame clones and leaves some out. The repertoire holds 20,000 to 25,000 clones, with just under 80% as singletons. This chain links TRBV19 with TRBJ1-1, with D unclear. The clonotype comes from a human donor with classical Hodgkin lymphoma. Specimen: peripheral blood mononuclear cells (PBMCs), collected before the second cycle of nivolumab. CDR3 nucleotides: TGTGCCAGTAGTATCGGGGTGGACACTGAAGCTTTCTTT. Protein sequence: CASSIGVDTEAFF.